This T cell receptor (beta chain) was profiled in a study of chemoradiotherapy in HPV16-positive cancers (dated by TCRdb to the early 2020s). With respect to the entire study: Functional T-cell assays on cells from two HPV16-positive patients defined candidate HPV-specific T-cell clones and common TCR motifs. The study asked whether T-cell immunity against the HPV oncoproteins E6 and E7 changes during chemoradiotherapy and whether it affects survival. TCR repertoires from roughly 93 patients with HPV-related cancers were then used to track the candidate HPV-specific TCRs and motifs. The full study reports these points: In HPV16-positive patients, expansion of HPV-responsive T cells during chemoradiotherapy was found to be associated with improved recurrence-free survival. The functional definition of HPV-specific T cells was derived from only a couple of HPV16-positive patients, and the survival association was reported for HPV16-positive patients. Expansion of candidate HPV-specific clones and E7-related TCR motifs was observed in the tumor microenvironment during treatment, whereas no such expansion was observed for non-HPV-specific T cells.

Libraries were prepared through the immunoSEQ multiplex PCR assay. TCRdb took over this immuneACCESS table, retaining in-frame rearrangements with V and J assigned. Such tables are incomplete; in checked studies, under half of the missing clones stem from an unresolved V gene, and the remainder is unexplained. Across this sample there are 17,000 or so clones, with nearly 90% seen only once. The ten largest clones represent approximately 2.5% of the sample. On this clone itself: What antigen it recognizes has not been identified. Base quality data are lacking; no much larger clone is found one base away.

Because repertoires were sampled repeatedly during chemoradiotherapy, clonal expansion in the tumor microenvironment could be followed. As encoded in the germline V gene (reference sequence), CDR1 is SGHNT while CDR2 is YYREEE. Trimming removed 4 bases from V and 8 bases from J; the gene matches leave 14 bases unexplained. The CDR3 numbers 16 residues from cysteine through phenylalanine. This entry keeps only the CDR3 DNA: 48 bases, framed from base 1. The sequenced sample was blood, obtained from a patient who underwent chemoradiotherapy. This clonotype was sampled from a human donor with HPV-associated anogenital cancer. This sequence uses TRBV5-4 and TRBJ2-1, and 8 junction bases match TRBD1. The sequenced DNA is TGTGCCAGCAGCCCGATAGACAGGGGCGATATGGATGAGCAGTTCTTC. The resulting protein is CASSPIDRGDMDEQFF.